This entry concerns a single TCR beta chain. The template-switching step introduced UMIs that carried a 6-nucleotide sample barcode. Reprocessing the 5' RACE reads, TCRdb reports a single entry for every CDR3 protein and omits DNA. This sample's clone table lists 140,000 to 150,000 distinct CDR3 sequences. CDR3 length equals 14 residues. Germline V CDR1 and CDR2: SGHRS, YFSETQ. The data derive from a study of monozygotic twins with inflammatory bowel disease. Sequencing input: blood. V and J are TRBV5-1 and TRBJ2-7; TCRdb's assignment of TRBD1 cannot be checked, as there is no DNA. The sequence derives from a human donor with ulcerative colitis or Crohn's disease, or a healthy co-twin of an affected twin (not recorded which). CDR3 residues: CASSSGTGSYEQYF. The full variable domain, completed using reference TRBV5-1 and TRBJ2-7, is KAGVTQTPRYLIKTRGQQVTLSCSPISGHRSVSWYQQTPGQGLQFLFEYFSETQRNKGNFPGRFSGRQFSNSRSEMNVSTLELGDSALYLCASSSGTGSYEQYFGPGTRLTVT.